This T cell receptor (beta chain) is from a study of blood T cell repertoires in COVID-19. On the study more broadly: Acute and convalescent COVID-19 samples came from the United States, Italy and Spain. PBMCs, B-cell-depleted T cells, or T cells were the source of the cDNA or gDNA that made up the material.

Authors' analysis steps: Cell counts per sample came from amplifying reference gene primers. Using immunoSEQ multiplex PCR, the repertoire was profiled, and TCRdb retains in-frame clones only, with some absent. The V and J calls and clone size were taken over from that table, and D and trimming were inferred from the DNA. Among about 190,000 clones, roughly 78% were seen once, and the ten largest hold approximately 3%. The CDR3 is 14 amino acids. Trimming removed 5 bases from V and 7 bases from J; junction bases left unmatched: 10. Germline CDR1 and CDR2: SGDLS and YYNGEE. The rearrangement joins TRBV9 to TRBJ1-2, with 8 bases aligning to TRBD1. The source material was peripheral blood. This receptor was obtained from a woman older than 75 with active or convalescent COVID-19. CDR3 nucleotide sequence: TGTGCCAGCAGAAAGCAGACAGGGGTTGGTGGCTACACCTTC. It is translated as CASRKQTGVGGYTF.